The rows below give T cell receptor beta chains drawn from one sample of a study of technical replicates of blood from a handful of donors. The protocol was immunoSEQ multiplex PCR, while the TCRdb copy is restricted to in-frame clones and leaves out a portion. The table includes under 100,000 clones, approximately 86% detected once. Sequenced material: PBMCs. The receptors originated from a human donor in good health. Some clones in this sample may be carry-over from other donors' samples. CDR3s include the opening cysteine and the closing phenylalanine or tryptophan. Each record gives: CDR3 DNA, CDR3 protein, J gene, V gene, D gene, clone size, CDR3 length. The D gene is left open where the match is weak. Rows give clone size only sometimes, using once, few, many, or a class for an expanded clone.

CDR3nt: TGCGCCAGCAAATCCGCAGGGGGCGATGTGGGCACTGAAGCTTTCTTT
CDR3aa: CASKSAGGDVGTEAFF
j_gene: TRBJ1-1
v_gene: TRBV5-1
d_gene: TRBD1
abundance: .
len: 16

CDR3nt: TGCAGTGCTAGACAGGGCTACGAGCAGTACTTC
CDR3aa: CSARQGYEQYF
j_gene: TRBJ2-7
v_gene: TRBV20-1
d_gene: .
abundance: .
len: 11

CDR3nt: TGTGCCAGCAGTTATCGGTTCCAGGCCCGCTCCTACGAGCAGTACTTC
CDR3aa: CASSYRFQARSYEQYF
j_gene: TRBJ2-7
v_gene: TRBV6-6
d_gene: .
abundance: .
len: 16

CDR3nt: TGTGCCAGCAGCCAAAATACGGGGGGAGGTTACTCCTACGAGCAGTACTTC
CDR3aa: CASSQNTGGGYSYEQYF
j_gene: TRBJ2-7
v_gene: TRBV7-6
d_gene: TRBD2
abundance: .
len: 17

CDR3nt: TGTGCCATCAGCGAACAGGAGTACTATGGCTACACCTTC
CDR3aa: CAISEQEYYGYTF
j_gene: TRBJ1-2
v_gene: TRBV10-3
d_gene: .
abundance: .
len: 13

CDR3nt: TGCAGCGCCGAAACAGGGGGCGATGGAAACACCATATATTTT
CDR3aa: CSAETGGDGNTIYF
j_gene: TRBJ1-3
v_gene: TRBV29-1
d_gene: TRBD1
abundance: few
len: 14

CDR3nt: TGTGCCAGCAGCCCTAACGGGGGAAGCACAGATACGCAGTATTTT
CDR3aa: CASSPNGGSTDTQYF
j_gene: TRBJ2-3
v_gene: TRBV5-4
d_gene: .
abundance: .
len: 15

CDR3nt: TGTGCCAGCAGGATGGACAGGGCCACGGGGGGGCAGTTCTTC
CDR3aa: CASRMDRATGGQFF
j_gene: TRBJ2-1
v_gene: TRBV6-1
d_gene: .
abundance: .
len: 14

CDR3nt: TGTGCCAGCAGCTGGGCCCTTTCTAATTCACCCCTCCACTTT
CDR3aa: CASSWALSNSPLHF
j_gene: TRBJ1-6
v_gene: TRBV5-6
d_gene: .
abundance: .
len: 14

CDR3nt: TGTGCCAGCAGGCAGCGGGCCACGGAGACCCAGTACTTC
CDR3aa: CASRQRATETQYF
j_gene: TRBJ2-5
v_gene: TRBV7-8
d_gene: .
abundance: .
len: 13

CDR3nt: TGTGCCAGCAGCCAAGAGGGCGGGGGGACCAAAAACATTCAGTACTTC
CDR3aa: CASSQEGGGTKNIQYF
j_gene: TRBJ2-4
v_gene: TRBV4-2
d_gene: TRBD2
abundance: once
len: 16

CDR3nt: TGTGCCAGCAGCAGTACTAGCGGAAAGGTTGAGCAGTTCTTC
CDR3aa: CASSSTSGKVEQFF
j_gene: TRBJ2-1
v_gene: TRBV21-1
d_gene: .
abundance: .
len: 14

CDR3nt: TGTGCCAGTCTACGGGGGTCGGCGCCCTATGGCTACACCTTC
CDR3aa: CASLRGSAPYGYTF
j_gene: TRBJ1-2
v_gene: TRBV2
d_gene: .
abundance: .
len: 14

CDR3nt: TGTGCCAGCAGCTTGTCCGGGGCTGGAAACACCATATATTTT
CDR3aa: CASSLSGAGNTIYF
j_gene: TRBJ1-3
v_gene: TRBV7-8
d_gene: .
abundance: once
len: 14

CDR3nt: TGCGCCAGCAGCTTGGCCGGGGGGGGCACTGAAGCTTTCTTT
CDR3aa: CASSLAGGGTEAFF
j_gene: TRBJ1-1
v_gene: TRBV5-1
d_gene: .
abundance: .
len: 14

CDR3nt: TGTGCCAGCAGCCAAGAAGCGGGCCTTCCAAGGGATTCACCCCTCCACTTT
CDR3aa: CASSQEAGLPRDSPLHF
j_gene: TRBJ1-6
v_gene: TRBV4-2
d_gene: .
abundance: .
len: 17

CDR3nt: TGTGCCAGCAGTCCAGGGGGCTTTGCCAAAAACATTCAGTACTTC
CDR3aa: CASSPGGFAKNIQYF
j_gene: TRBJ2-4
v_gene: TRBV7-2
d_gene: TRBD1
abundance: .
len: 15

CDR3nt: TGCGCCAGCAGCACCGGGACTAGCGGGGGAGCGGAGACCCAGTACTTC
CDR3aa: CASSTGTSGGAETQYF
j_gene: TRBJ2-5
v_gene: TRBV5-1
d_gene: TRBD2
abundance: once
len: 16

CDR3nt: TGTGCCAGCACTCCCGGACAGTATAATTCACCCCTCCACTTT
CDR3aa: CASTPGQYNSPLHF
j_gene: TRBJ1-6
v_gene: TRBV25-1
d_gene: .
abundance: few
len: 14

CDR3nt: TGTGCCAGCAGCCCTCCGGGGGGAGGCTACGAGCAGTACTTC
CDR3aa: CASSPPGGGYEQYF
j_gene: TRBJ2-7
v_gene: TRBV7-2
d_gene: TRBD2
abundance: few
len: 14

CDR3nt: TGTGCCAGCAGCACGAGAGGAAGGGACAGGGATCAAGCTAACTATGGCTACACCTTC
CDR3aa: CASSTRGRDRDQANYGYTF
j_gene: TRBJ1-2
v_gene: TRBV9
d_gene: TRBD1
abundance: .
len: 19

CDR3nt: TGTGCCAGCAGCCCCCGAGGTACTGGCGGGATTGGAAATGAGCAGTTCTTC
CDR3aa: CASSPRGTGGIGNEQFF
j_gene: TRBJ2-1
v_gene: TRBV11-2
d_gene: .
abundance: .
len: 17

CDR3nt: TGTGCCAGCAGCGGCTACAGGGGGCAGGGAAACACCATATATTTT
CDR3aa: CASSGYRGQGNTIYF
j_gene: TRBJ1-3
v_gene: TRBV9
d_gene: TRBD1
abundance: .
len: 15

CDR3nt: TGTGCCAGCAGTAGACAGGGGGCAACAGATACGCAGTATTTT
CDR3aa: CASSRQGATDTQYF
j_gene: TRBJ2-3
v_gene: TRBV2
d_gene: TRBD1
abundance: .
len: 14

CDR3nt: TGTGCCAGCAGCAAAGCGAGGCTAGCGGCATCTCCCAATGAGCAGTTCTTC
CDR3aa: CASSKARLAASPNEQFF
j_gene: TRBJ2-1
v_gene: TRBV21-1
d_gene: .
abundance: .
len: 17

CDR3nt: TGTGCCAGCAGCTCCCTCGGGCGGGGCCAAGAGCAGTACTTC
CDR3aa: CASSSLGRGQEQYF
j_gene: TRBJ2-7
v_gene: TRBV11-2
d_gene: .
abundance: .
len: 14

CDR3nt: TGTGCCAGCTCACCACCCAGCGGGGGCCTCAATGAGCAGTTCTTC
CDR3aa: CASSPPSGGLNEQFF
j_gene: TRBJ2-1
v_gene: TRBV18
d_gene: TRBD2
abundance: .
len: 15

CDR3nt: TGTGCCAGCAGCTTGTTTGCGGGAGGGCTCGAGCAGTACTTC
CDR3aa: CASSLFAGGLEQYF
j_gene: TRBJ2-7
v_gene: TRBV5-5
d_gene: TRBD2
abundance: .
len: 14

CDR3nt: TGTGCCAGCGCCTGGGGCGGGGTCCACGAGCAGTACTTC
CDR3aa: CASAWGGVHEQYF
j_gene: TRBJ2-7
v_gene: TRBV2
d_gene: .
abundance: .
len: 13

CDR3nt: TGTGCCAGCAGTGATTTAGCGGATGAGCAGTTCTTC
CDR3aa: CASSDLADEQFF
j_gene: TRBJ2-1
v_gene: TRBV2
d_gene: .
abundance: .
len: 12

CDR3nt: TGTGCCAGCAGCCAGGACAGTTCCACTGAAGCTTTCTTT
CDR3aa: CASSQDSSTEAFF
j_gene: TRBJ1-1
v_gene: TRBV5-4
d_gene: .
abundance: .
len: 13

CDR3nt: TGTGCCAGCAGCTCCCTAGTTCGGGACAGGGGATGCTACGAGCAGTACTTC
CDR3aa: CASSSLVRDRGCYEQYF
j_gene: TRBJ2-7
v_gene: TRBV7-7
d_gene: TRBD1
abundance: .
len: 17

CDR3nt: TGTGCCAGCAGCTTGACAGGGGCTAGCACAGATACGCAGTATTTT
CDR3aa: CASSLTGASTDTQYF
j_gene: TRBJ2-3
v_gene: TRBV7-8
d_gene: TRBD1
abundance: .
len: 15

CDR3nt: TGTGCCTGGAGACAGGACAGCTCACGCACTGAAGCTTTCTTT
CDR3aa: CAWRQDSSRTEAFF
j_gene: TRBJ1-1
v_gene: TRBV30
d_gene: .
abundance: .
len: 14

CDR3nt: TGTGCCTGGAGTCTCAGCACAGATACGCAGTATTTT
CDR3aa: CAWSLSTDTQYF
j_gene: TRBJ2-3
v_gene: TRBV30
d_gene: .
abundance: .
len: 12

CDR3nt: TGTGCCAGCTCCCCGGGACAGACTTTTTCACCCCTCCACTTT
CDR3aa: CASSPGQTFSPLHF
j_gene: TRBJ1-6
v_gene: TRBV18
d_gene: TRBD1
abundance: .
len: 14

CDR3nt: TGTGCCAGCAGCGTATACAGGGGTGGAGGCACTGAAGCTTTCTTT
CDR3aa: CASSVYRGGGTEAFF
j_gene: TRBJ1-1
v_gene: TRBV11-2
d_gene: TRBD1
abundance: .
len: 15

CDR3nt: TGTGCCAGCAGCCAAGACAGGGTAACTGAAGCTTTCTTT
CDR3aa: CASSQDRVTEAFF
j_gene: TRBJ1-1
v_gene: TRBV14
d_gene: .
abundance: .
len: 13

CDR3nt: TGTGCCAGCAGCGCACAGGGGTACAATTCACCCCTCCACTTT
CDR3aa: CASSAQGYNSPLHF
j_gene: TRBJ1-6
v_gene: TRBV27
d_gene: TRBD1
abundance: .
len: 14

CDR3nt: TGTGCCAGCAGGCCGACAGGTATCGTCCACGAGCAGTACTTC
CDR3aa: CASRPTGIVHEQYF
j_gene: TRBJ2-7
v_gene: TRBV14
d_gene: .
abundance: .
len: 14

CDR3nt: TGCAGCGTTGTCGCAGGGTACTATGGCTACACCTTC
CDR3aa: CSVVAGYYGYTF
j_gene: TRBJ1-2
v_gene: TRBV29-1
d_gene: .
abundance: .
len: 12

CDR3nt: TGTGCCACCAGCAGGGGGGACAGACCCCTTTCTGGCTACACCTTC
CDR3aa: CATSRGDRPLSGYTF
j_gene: TRBJ1-2
v_gene: TRBV15
d_gene: TRBD1
abundance: .
len: 15

CDR3nt: TGTGCCAGCAGTCTCCATGGACAGGGACGGGGCGAGCAGTACTTC
CDR3aa: CASSLHGQGRGEQYF
j_gene: TRBJ2-7
v_gene: TRBV27
d_gene: TRBD1
abundance: .
len: 15

CDR3nt: TGTGCCAGTAGTTCACAGGGGTACCGCTATGGCTACACCTTC
CDR3aa: CASSSQGYRYGYTF
j_gene: TRBJ1-2
v_gene: TRBV19
d_gene: TRBD1
abundance: .
len: 14

CDR3nt: TGTGCCAGCACCTTAAGGGCGGGCGCGCAGTATTTT
CDR3aa: CASTLRAGAQYF
j_gene: TRBJ2-3
v_gene: TRBV6-1
d_gene: .
abundance: .
len: 12

CDR3nt: TGTGCCAGCAGAAAGACAGGGGGTGGTGGCTACACCTTC
CDR3aa: CASRKTGGGGYTF
j_gene: TRBJ1-2
v_gene: TRBV6-5
d_gene: TRBD1
abundance: .
len: 13

CDR3nt: TGTGCCAGCAGTTACGACAGGGGGCCCTTCTACGAGCAGTACTTC
CDR3aa: CASSYDRGPFYEQYF
j_gene: TRBJ2-7
v_gene: TRBV6-5
d_gene: TRBD1
abundance: .
len: 15

CDR3nt: TGCGCCAGCAGCCCACGGGACAGCTACGAGCAGTACTTC
CDR3aa: CASSPRDSYEQYF
j_gene: TRBJ2-7
v_gene: TRBV5-1
d_gene: TRBD1
abundance: .
len: 13

CDR3nt: TGTGCCAGCTGCTCTATGTTAGCGGGAGTCGGAGGATCCTACGAGCAGTACTTC
CDR3aa: CASCSMLAGVGGSYEQYF
j_gene: TRBJ2-7
v_gene: TRBV5-6
d_gene: TRBD2
abundance: .
len: 18

CDR3nt: TGTGCCAGCACCTCGGGTGTTTGGCGGGAGAGAGAGACCCAGTACTTC
CDR3aa: CASTSGVWRERETQYF
j_gene: TRBJ2-5
v_gene: TRBV7-2
d_gene: TRBD2
abundance: .
len: 16

CDR3nt: TGTGCCAGCAAAACAGGGGGTGCTAACTATGGCTACACCTTC
CDR3aa: CASKTGGANYGYTF
j_gene: TRBJ1-2
v_gene: TRBV27
d_gene: TRBD1
abundance: .
len: 14

CDR3nt: TGTGCCACCAGCCCCCGGACCGGCGAGGGAGAGACCCAGTACTTC
CDR3aa: CATSPRTGEGETQYF
j_gene: TRBJ2-5
v_gene: TRBV15
d_gene: .
abundance: .
len: 15

CDR3nt: TGCGCCAGCAGCCAAGGGGAGGGGGGAATCTACAATGAGCAGTTCTTC
CDR3aa: CASSQGEGGIYNEQFF
j_gene: TRBJ2-1
v_gene: TRBV4-1
d_gene: .
abundance: .
len: 16

CDR3nt: TGCGCCAGCAGCCAAGAGCGGACACGCACAGATACGCAGTATTTT
CDR3aa: CASSQERTRTDTQYF
j_gene: TRBJ2-3
v_gene: TRBV4-3
d_gene: .
abundance: .
len: 15

CDR3nt: TGTGCCAGCAGCGGGACTAGCGAAATGGTCTACGATGAGCAGTTCTTC
CDR3aa: CASSGTSEMVYDEQFF
j_gene: TRBJ2-1
v_gene: TRBV7-7
d_gene: TRBD2
abundance: .
len: 16